The 6 T cell receptor beta chains presented below share a single source sample, sequenced in a study of blood T cell repertoires in COVID-19. This table comes from immunoSEQ multiplex PCR, and its TCRdb copy is limited to in-frame clones, with some not included. The sample consists of approximately 210,000 clones, 84% of them appearing once. The sequencing sample was made of peripheral blood. These receptors came from a woman older than 75 with COVID-19, enrolled during active disease.

CDR3 sequence (DNA): TGTGCCAGTAGTCTTGTTCGGGAACCCCTCCACTTT. Translating it yields CASSLVREPLHF. The chain employs TRBV19 and TRBJ1-6; D gene ambiguous. V was trimmed by 5 bases and J by 12 bases, leaving 11 bases between them. Germline CDR1 and CDR2: LNHDA and SQIVND (reference sequence). CDR3 length: 12 amino acids. Full variable domain (missing parts from reference TRBV19 and TRBJ1-6): DGGITQSPKYLFRKEGQNVTLSCEQNLNHDAMYWYRQDPGQGLRLIYYSQIVNDFQKGDIAEGYSVSREKKESFPLTVTSAQKNPTAFYLCASSLVREPLHFGNGTRLTVT.

The CDR3 here is CASSSTGYEQYF. For the CDR3, the DNA is TGTGCCAGCAGCTCGACAGGGTACGAGCAGTACTTC. This chain uses TRBV28 with TRBJ2-7; 7 bases are shared with TRBD1. J gave up 4 bases and V 6 bases, and 3 bases lay outside the gene matches. CDR3 length: 12 amino acids. The germline gives CDR1 MDHEN, CDR2 SYDVKM. Combining the CDR3 with reference TRBV28 and TRBJ2-7 gives the whole variable domain DVKVTQSSRYLVKRTGEKVFLECVQDMDHENMFWYRQDPGLGLRLIYFSYDVKMKEKGDIPEGYSVSREKKERFSLILESASTNQTSMYLCASSSTGYEQYFGPGTRLTVT.

The chain employs TRBV5-3 and TRBJ2-2; 7 nucleotides match TRBD1. Being an ORF, TRBV5-3 has a function that is uncertain. The CDR3 extends over 15 amino acids. V was clipped by 7 bases and J by 0 bases; unmatched bases: 6. The CDR3 region is CARGQESTNTGELFF. The CDR3 coding sequence is TGTGCCAGAGGACAGGAGTCCACGAACACCGGGGAGCTGTTTTTT.

The chain links TRBV5-1 to TRBJ1-1; D perhaps matches TRBD1 (5 bases). Germline CDR1 SGHRS, CDR2 YFSETQ. CDR3 length: 16 amino acids. The ends were cut back, 0 bases at V and 0 bases at J, with 12 bases in the middle. The CDR3 spells CASSLVSVDMNTEAFF. The CDR3 DNA reads TGCGCCAGCAGCTTGGTTTCAGTGGACATGAACACTGAAGCTTTCTTT.

The CDR3 DNA follows: TGTGCCAGCAGTAGTCGTGGAGGGAGAGAGACCCAGTACTTC. Protein: CASSSRGGRETQYF. The chain uses TRBV6-5 and TRBJ2-5; D possibly corresponds to TRBD2 (6 bases). The germline V and J ends were trimmed by 5 bases and 4 bases, with 14 bases remaining between them. The CDR3 spans 14 residues. Germline-derived CDR1 and CDR2 are MNHEY and SVGAGI.

This chain joins TRBV28 and TRBJ2-5; 13 nucleotides agree with TRBD2. This CDR3 region has 16 residues. Trimming took 7 bases from V and 6 from J; bases not matched to a gene: 11. Germline assignment: CDR1 MDHEN and CDR2 SYDVKM. The CDR3 region has the DNA TGTGCCAGCATTCCTGGGGGGACTAGCGGGGTGAAGACCCAGTACTTC. It translates to CASIPGGTSGVKTQYF.